The clone carrying this T cell receptor (beta chain) is a singleton in its sample. What it binds is unknown. The entry originates in a study of radiotherapy plus CTLA-4 blockade in lung cancer. V was clipped by 6 bases and J by 7 bases, with 13 bases between them. CDR3 length: 14 amino acids. Germline CDR1 LNHNV, CDR2 YYDKDF (reference sequence). General study findings and limits: Blood-borne expansion of tumor-derived TCR clones followed radiotherapy plus ipilimumab.

Repertoires were generated with immunoSEQ multiplex PCR, while TCRdb's copy carries only in-frame clones and drops some. In the table there are tens of thousands of clones, more than 70% of which are singletons. Focal radiation was given together with CTLA-4 blockade (ipilimumab) to patients with chemo-refractory metastatic non-small-cell lung cancer. This chain connects TRBV15 to TRBJ1-6, with D possibly TRBD1 on 5 matching bases. The source of this sequence is a human donor with non-small cell lung cancer that progressed on radiotherapy plus ipilimumab. The specimen comprised peripheral blood, sampled from a patient treated with radiotherapy plus ipilimumab. CDR3 nucleotide sequence: TGTGCCACCAGTGTCAAGACAGAGAATTCACCCCTCCACTTT. Protein: CATSVKTENSPLHF.